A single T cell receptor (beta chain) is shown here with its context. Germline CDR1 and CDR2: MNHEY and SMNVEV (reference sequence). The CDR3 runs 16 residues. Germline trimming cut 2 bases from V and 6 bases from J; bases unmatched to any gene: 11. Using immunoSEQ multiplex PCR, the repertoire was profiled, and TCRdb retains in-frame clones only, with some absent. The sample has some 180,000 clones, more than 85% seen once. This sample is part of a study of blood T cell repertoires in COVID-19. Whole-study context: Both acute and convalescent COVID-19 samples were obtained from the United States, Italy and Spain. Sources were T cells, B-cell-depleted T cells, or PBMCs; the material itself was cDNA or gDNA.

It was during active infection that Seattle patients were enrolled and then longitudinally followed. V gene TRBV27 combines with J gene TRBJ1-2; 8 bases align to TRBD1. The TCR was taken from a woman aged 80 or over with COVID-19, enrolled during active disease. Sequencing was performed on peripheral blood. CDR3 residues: CASSLLGARGPNGYTF. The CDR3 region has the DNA TGTGCCAGCAGTTTACTGGGAGCCAGGGGGCCCAATGGCTACACCTTC.